Presented here are 30 T cell receptor beta chains from one specimen sequenced in a study of cytomegalovirus exposure and HLA in healthy donors. The PCR contained 60 Vbeta and 13 Jbeta primers. Data came from immunoSEQ multiplex PCR; TCRdb stores just in-frame clones and leaves some out. In the table there are 110,000 or so clones, roughly 77% of which are singletons. The sample comprised PBMCs. These receptors all come from a man aged 50 to 60 in good health and CMV-seropositive.

The J gene is TRBJ1-2, the V gene TRBV5-4; 9 nucleotides line up with TRBD1. CDR1 and CDR2 (germline): SGHNT, YYREEE (reference sequence). Trimming removed 6 bases from V and 4 bases from J; junction bases left unmatched: 4. The CDR3 consists of 13 residues. CDR3 protein: CASTTTGGYGYTF. CDR3 coding DNA: TGTGCCAGCACCACGACAGGGGGCTATGGCTACACCTTC.

This sequence joins TRBV7-8 and TRBJ1-4; possibly TRBD1 for D (6 bases). The CDR3 is 15 amino acids. The germline gives CDR1 SGHVS, CDR2 FQNEAQ. V dropped 1 base and J dropped 5 bases, with 11 bases sitting between them. The CDR3 sequence: CASSLEGGVNEKLFF. CDR3 in DNA: TGTGCCAGCAGCTTAGAAGGGGGAGTGAATGAAAAACTGTTTTTT. The whole variable domain, filled in from reference TRBV7-8 and TRBJ1-4, reads GAGVSQSPRYKVAKRGQDVALRCDPISGHVSLFWYQQALGQGPEFLTYFQNEAQLDKSGLPSDRFFAERPEGSVSTLKIQRTQQEDSAVYLCASSLEGGVNEKLFFGSGTQLSVL.

V is TRBV18 and J is TRBJ1-2; D not certain. The germline gives CDR1 KGHSH, CDR2 LQKENI. The CDR3 covers 15 residues. V was shortened by 0 bases and J by 2 bases, with 10 bases between the two germline ends. In DNA form, the CDR3 reads TGTGCCAGCTCACCACCGGGCCGAGTAAACTATGGCTACACCTTC. Amino acids: CASSPPGRVNYGYTF.

The J gene is TRBJ2-1, the V gene TRBV10-2; D might be TRBD1 (5 bases). The germline V gene encodes CDR1 WSHSY and CDR2 SAAADI. V was trimmed by 4 bases and J by 8 bases, leaving 15 bases between them. The CDR3 covers 14 residues. CDR3 region: CASSGRLGPHEQFF. The CDR3 nucleotides are TGCGCCAGCAGTGGAAGACTGGGGCCCCATGAGCAGTTCTTC.

The chain uses TRBV30 and TRBJ2-2; D is unclear. CDR3 length equals 12 residues. CDR1 and CDR2 from the germline V gene are GTSNPN and SVGIG (reference sequence). The V end was cut by 0 bases, the J end by 5 bases, with 4 bases between. CDR3 in amino acids: CAWSVQTGELFF. The CDR3 region has the DNA TGTGCCTGGAGTGTACAAACCGGGGAGCTGTTTTTT.

J is TRBJ1-2 and V is TRBV11-2; 9 nucleotides agree with TRBD1. CDR1 and CDR2 (germline): SGHAT, FQNNGV. V trimming: 1 base; J trimming: 2 bases; junction bases outside the gene matches: 5. There are 16 residues in the CDR3. CDR3 region: CASSLGGQGFNYGYTF. In DNA form, the CDR3 reads TGTGCCAGCAGCTTAGGAGGACAGGGGTTCAACTATGGCTACACCTTC.

The chain uses TRBV5-4 and TRBJ1-2; 7 positions agree with TRBD1. Trimming removed 2 bases from V and 5 bases from J; junction bases left unmatched: 6. The CDR3 sequence is 14 residues long. Germline CDR1 SGHNT, CDR2 YYREEE (reference sequence). CDR3 loop: CASSLQGMAYGYTF. The CDR3 DNA follows: TGTGCCAGCAGCTTACAGGGGATGGCATATGGCTACACCTTC.

The genes are TRBV4-1 and TRBJ1-1; TRBD1 is a possible D gene (6 bases). The CDR3 covers 15 residues. The ends were cut back, 2 bases at V and 1 base at J, with 11 bases in the middle. Germline CDR1 is MGHRA and CDR2 is YSYEKL. Written as DNA, the CDR3 is TGCGCCAGCAGCCAACTTCCAGGGGCGAACACTGAAGCTTTCTTT. This encodes CASSQLPGANTEAFF.

This chain connects TRBV7-9 to TRBJ1-1, with 10 bases lining up with TRBD1. Trimming cost V 6 bases and J 5 bases; bases outside gene matches: 9. CDR1 is SEHNR and CDR2 is FQNEAQ in the germline V gene (reference sequence). The CDR3 length is 15 residues. CDR3 nucleotide sequence: TGTGCCAGCAGTTCGAGATGGACAGGGGGGACTGAAGCTTTCTTT. Protein: CASSSRWTGGTEAFF.

The chain recombines TRBV7-2 with TRBJ2-1; 12 nucleotides align to TRBD1. The CDR3 length is 16 residues. Germline CDR1 and CDR2: SGHTA and FQGNSA. Trimming cost V 5 bases and J 7 bases; bases outside gene matches: 9. The CDR3 spells CASSHRGQGARNEQFF. CDR3 sequence (DNA): TGTGCCAGCAGCCATAGGGGACAGGGGGCGAGGAATGAGCAGTTCTTC.

V gene TRBV5-6 combines with J gene TRBJ2-5, with TRBD2 identical over 13 bases. CDR3 length equals 17 residues. Looked up from germline, CDR1 is SGHDT and CDR2 is YYEEEE. V shed 3 bases and J 4 bases; nucleotides not matched to a gene: 9. CDR3 bases: TGTGCCAGCAGCTCAGGGACTAGCGGGAACCGGGGAGAGACCCAGTACTTC. It yields the protein CASSSGTSGNRGETQYF. The full variable domain, with the rest looked up from reference TRBV5-6 and TRBJ2-5, is DAGVTQSPTHLIKTRGQQVTLRCSPKSGHDTVSWYQQALGQGPQFIFQYYEEEERQRGNFPDRFSGHQFPNYSSELNVNALLLGDSALYLCASSSGTSGNRGETQYFGPGTRLLVL.

J is TRBJ2-1 and V is TRBV11-2; TRBD1 matches 9 bases. The CDR3 loop spans 15 amino acids. The V gene's germline CDR1 is SGHAT and CDR2 FQNNGV. With 5 bases clipped from V and 4 bases from J, the junction kept 6 bases outside the gene matches. The CDR3 coding sequence is TGTGCCAGCAGCCCGACAGGGGGTTCGTACAATGAGCAGTTCTTC. Protein sequence: CASSPTGGSYNEQFF.

The chain uses TRBV7-8 and TRBJ1-2; maybe TRBD1 (5 bases). Trimming pared 1 base from V and 4 bases from J, leaving 13 bases between. The germline V gene has CDR1 SGHVS and CDR2 FQNEAQ. The CDR3 loop spans 15 amino acids. The CDR3 DNA reads as TGTGCCAGCAGCTTAGTGCAGGGAAGGGCCTATGGCTACACCTTC. Translated: CASSLVQGRAYGYTF.

Concerning this clone: Germline and junction disagree at one end, which may indicate a read error. J is TRBJ1-6 and V is TRBV5-1, with 8 bases aligning to TRBD1. Germline V CDR1 and CDR2: SGHRS, YFSETQ. The CDR3 totals 14 residues. CDR3 DNA: TGCGCCAGCAGTTTGGGACAGGCGAATTCACCCCTCCACTTT. It is translated as CASSLGQANSPLHF.

The genes are TRBV30 and TRBJ2-1; the match to TRBD1 covers 9 bases. CDR1 and CDR2 from the germline V gene are GTSNPN and SVGIG (reference sequence). Unmatched junction bases numbered 7, after V lost 0 bases and J lost 7 bases. This CDR3 is 15 amino acids long. CDR3 region: CAWSVNRGRRNEQFF. CDR3 DNA sequence: TGTGCCTGGAGTGTGAACAGGGGGCGCAGAAATGAGCAGTTCTTC.

The chain uses TRBV18 and TRBJ2-7, with 13 bases aligning to TRBD2. CDR1 KGHSH and CDR2 LQKENI come from the germline V gene. CDR3 length: 15 amino acids. After removal of 3 bases from V and 3 bases from J, the junction contained 2 bases not matched to a gene. As DNA, the CDR3 is TGTGCCAGCTCACCGGGGACTAGCGGGATCTACGAGCAGTACTTC. This encodes CASSPGTSGIYEQYF.

The CDR3 protein is CASSPGTGGGNSPLHF. CDR3 in DNA: TGTGCCAGCAGCCCCGGGACAGGGGGCGGTAATTCACCCCTCCACTTT. This rearrangement joins TRBV13 to TRBJ1-6; 12 bases are shared with TRBD1. Trimming removed 5 bases from V and 6 bases from J; junction bases left unmatched: 5. The CDR3 has 16 residues. Germline CDR1 is PRHDT and CDR2 is FYEKMQ (reference sequence).

This chain connects TRBV5-1 to TRBJ1-1; D remains unclear. Germline-derived CDR1 and CDR2 are SGHRS and YFSETQ. The CDR3 contains 14 residues. Trimming shortened V by 0 bases and J by 5 bases, and 11 bases separated the two germline ends. CDR3 region: CASSLVAGSTEAFF. DNA of the CDR3: TGCGCCAGCAGCTTGGTGGCGGGTTCGACTGAAGCTTTCTTT.

This sequence joins TRBV19 and TRBJ2-1, with D hard to call. V lost 1 base, J lost 3 bases, and 10 bases lay in between. The CDR3 totals 15 residues. Germline V gene sequence: CDR1 LNHDA, CDR2 SQIVND (reference sequence). CDR3 region: CASSIGSGLYNEQFF. The CDR3 nucleotides are TGTGCCAGTAGTATAGGGTCAGGCCTCTACAATGAGCAGTTCTTC.

This chain links TRBV27 with TRBJ1-3; weak D call: TRBD1 (6 bases). The CDR3 runs 17 residues. Trimming took off 0 bases at V and 1 base at J, with 13 bases between the two ends. Germline-derived CDR1 and CDR2 are MNHEY and SMNVEV (reference sequence). CDR3 sequence: CASSLSEPGHSGNTIYF. The CDR3 DNA is TGTGCCAGCAGTTTATCAGAACCGGGACATTCTGGAAACACCATATATTTT.

The sample holds one count of this clone. The chain links TRBV7-7 to TRBJ2-1; D perhaps matches TRBD2 (6 bases). Germline V CDR1 and CDR2: SSHAT, FNYEAQ (reference sequence). The V gene lost 2 bases and the J gene lost 0 bases, with 11 bases spanning the gap. The CDR3 extends over 16 amino acids. Here the CDR3 reads CASSLRAGSSYNEQFF. The CDR3 DNA reads as TGTGCCAGCAGCTTAAGGGCGGGGAGCTCCTACAATGAGCAGTTCTTC.

The chain joins TRBV7-3 to TRBJ2-3; 8 nucleotides match TRBD2. The length of the CDR3 is 14 residues. In germline, CDR1 is SGHTA, CDR2 FQGTGA. V trimming: 2 bases; J trimming: 4 bases; junction bases outside the gene matches: 2. DNA for the CDR3: TGTGCCAGCAGCTTACGGGGGGGGCCAGATACGCAGTATTTT. Translated: CASSLRGGPDTQYF.

The rearrangement links TRBV7-8 to TRBJ2-5; 10 nucleotides align to TRBD2. This CDR3 has 17 residues. Germline loops: CDR1 SGHVS, CDR2 FQNEAQ. V trimming: 5 bases; J trimming: 5 bases; junction bases outside the gene matches: 14. CDR3 sequence reads: CASSRTSGGLMRETQYF. CDR3 sequence (DNA): TGTGCCAGCAGCCGGACTAGCGGAGGCCTAATGCGGGAGACCCAGTACTTC.

This sequence joins TRBV9 and TRBJ2-3, with a weak D call TRBD2 (6 bases). The CDR3 runs to 16 residues. V was trimmed by 4 bases and J by 0 bases, leaving 15 bases between them. Per the germline V gene, CDR1 is SGDLS and CDR2 is YYNGEE. CDR3 residues: CASSLILATSTDTQYF. CDR3 DNA sequence: TGTGCCAGCAGCCTTATCCTAGCGACTAGCACAGATACGCAGTATTTT.

The chain couples TRBV30 to TRBJ1-5; 7 bases fit TRBD1. This CDR3 spans 13 amino acids. Germline-derived CDR1 and CDR2 are GTSNPN and SVGIG (reference sequence). Germline trimming cut 2 bases from V and 7 bases from J; bases unmatched to any gene: 5. As DNA, the CDR3 is TGTGCCTGGAGTCCTGGGACAGACCAGCCCCAGCATTTT. Translating gives CAWSPGTDQPQHF. Drawing the rest from reference TRBV30 and TRBJ1-5, the complete variable domain is SQTIHQWPATLVQPVGSPLSLECTVEGTSNPNLYWYRQAAGRGLQLLFYSVGIGQISSEVPQNLSASRPQDRQFILSSKKLLLSDSGFYLCAWSPGTDQPQHFGDGTRLSIL.

This clone was observed a single time. The chain links TRBV19 to TRBJ1-3; tentatively, D is TRBD1 (5 bases). This CDR3 has 14 residues. Germline loops: CDR1 LNHDA, CDR2 SQIVND (reference sequence). Trimming stripped 10 bases from V and 0 bases from J, with 13 bases between. The CDR3 DNA reads as TGTGCCACTACGGGGACTACCTCTGGAAACACCATATATTTT. Its translation: CATTGTTSGNTIYF. The full variable domain, completed using reference TRBV19 and TRBJ1-3, is DGGITQSPKYLFRKEGQNVTLSCEQNLNHDAMYWYRQDPGQGLRLIYYSQIVNDFQKGDIAEGYSVSREKKESFPLTVTSAQKNPTAFYLCATTGTTSGNTIYFGEGSWLTVV.

In its sample, this clone was seen once. This chain links TRBV7-2 with TRBJ2-1; D gene uncertain. V was pared by 1 base and J by 0 bases, with 7 bases between. CDR1 is SGHTA and CDR2 is FQGNSA in the germline V gene. The CDR3 consists of 15 residues. The CDR3 here is CASSLDPSSYNEQFF. CDR3 coding DNA: TGTGCCAGCAGCTTAGACCCCAGCTCCTACAATGAGCAGTTCTTC.

The V gene is TRBV7-3, the J gene TRBJ2-3, with D perhaps matching TRBD1 (5 bases). The V and J ends lost 5 bases and 4 bases respectively, with 19 bases between them. Germline V gene lookup returns CDR1 SGHTA and CDR2 FQGTGA. The CDR3 sequence is 16 residues long. The CDR3 sequence is CASSPQGQGRADTQYF. The CDR3 DNA reads TGTGCCAGCAGCCCTCAAGGGCAGGGTCGGGCAGATACGCAGTATTTT.

This chain uses TRBV28 with TRBJ2-7, with D perhaps matching TRBD1 (5 bases). Germline lookup yields CDR1 MDHEN and CDR2 SYDVKM. This CDR3 contains 11 residues. V lost 4 bases to trimming and J lost 5 bases, with 6 bases between them. CDR3 protein: CASSSGNEQYF. DNA of the CDR3: TGTGCCAGCAGTTCAGGGAACGAGCAGTACTTC.

This chain connects TRBV4-1 to TRBJ1-1, with 7 bases identical to TRBD1. V shed 3 bases, J shed 6 bases, and the junction held 7 bases outside the gene matches. This CDR3 is built from 14 residues. The germline gives CDR1 MGHRA, CDR2 YSYEKL. DNA of the CDR3: TGCGCCAGCAGCCAGACAGGGTCTAGGGCTGAAGCTTTCTTT. Translating it yields CASSQTGSRAEAFF.